The rows below give T cell receptor beta chains drawn from one sample of a study of metastatic and nonmetastatic thyroid tumors. TCRdb re-called the PCR reads through MiXCR. The sample comprises approximately 32,000 clones, around 16% of which are singletons, and under 20% rests with the top ten. What was sequenced was blood. Every receptor here comes from a male donor with papillary thyroid cancer or a benign thyroid nodule (not recorded which). Some clones in this sample may be carry-over from other donors' samples. The CDR3 runs from the conserved cysteine through the conserved F or W. The D gene is left open where the match is weak. Clone size is shown for a subset of rows, as once, few, many or a class of expanded clone.

D	V	size	J	CDR3	DNA
.	TRBV3-1	many	TRBJ1-1	CASSPTTGSTTEAFF	TGTGCCAGCAGCCCAACCACAGGGTCGACCACTGAAGCTTTCTTT
.	TRBV20-1	.	TRBJ2-3	CSASDTVTLETQYF	TGCAGTGCTAGTGACACGGTTACGTTGGAGACCCAGTATTTT
.	TRBV24-1	many	TRBJ1-5	CATSAGAWGQPQHF	TGTGCCACCAGCGCAGGGGCATGGGGTCAGCCCCAGCATTTT
.	TRBV7-7	.	TRBJ2-5	CASIQGTGWGDTQYF	TGTGCTAGCATCCAAGGGACGGGATGGGGGGATACCCAGTACTTC
.	TRBV10-3	many	TRBJ2-1	CAISVAGTNEQFF	TGTGCCATCAGTGTGGCGGGGACCAATGAGCAGTTCTTC
TRBD2	TRBV20-1	many	TRBJ2-1	CSAGSGGGTGEQFF	TGCAGTGCTGGGAGCGGGGGGGGGACCGGGGAGCAGTTCTTC
TRBD1	TRBV12-3/TRBV12-4	many	TRBJ1-4	CASRLQGAVNEKLFF	TGTGCCAGCAGATTACAGGGGGCGGTTAATGAAAAACTGTTTTTT
.	TRBV2	many	TRBJ1-1	CASSFRRTEAFF	TGTGCCAGCAGTTTTAGGCGGACTGAAGCTTTCTTT
.	TRBV6-5	.	TRBJ2-7	CASSYRERGGSYEQYF	TGTGCCAGCAGTTACAGAGAGAGAGGGGGCTCCTACGAGCAGTACTTC
.	TRBV28	many	TRBJ1-1	CASSFTENTEAFF	TGTGCCAGCAGTTTTACAGAGAACACTGAAGCTTTCTTT
TRBD2	TRBV29-1	many	TRBJ2-3	CSVVLAGGRPDTQYF	TGCAGCGTTGTATTAGCGGGAGGACGGCCAGATACGCAGTATTTT
.	TRBV19	many	TRBJ2-2	CASSRGVGELFF	TGTGCCAGTAGTAGAGGGGTCGGGGAGCTGTTTTTT
.	TRBV20-1	.	TRBJ2-7	CSARVQGAGFYEQYF	TGCAGTGCTAGAGTTCAGGGAGCGGGTTTTTACGAGCAGTACTTT
.	TRBV20-1	many	TRBJ1-5	CSARDRLGPGGNQPQHF	TGCAGTGCTAGAGATAGATTGGGACCCGGAGGCAATCAGCCCCAGCATTTT
.	TRBV15	once	TRBJ2-1	CATSRDYPWSYQNNEQFF	TGTGCCACCAGCAGAGATTATCCCTGGAGTTACCAAAACAATGAGCAGTTCTTC
.	TRBV20-1	many	TRBJ1-1	CSARRTGNTEAFF	TGCAGTGCTAGACGGACGGGGAACACTGAAGCTTTCTTT
TRBD2	TRBV7-2	many	TRBJ2-1	CASSPQLAGDGNEQFF	TGTGCCAGCAGCCCTCAGCTAGCGGGAGATGGGAATGAGCAGTTCTTC
TRBD1	TRBV30	many	TRBJ1-1	CAWSVGQGLKTEAFF	TGTGCCTGGAGTGTTGGACAGGGTCTGAAGACTGAAGCTTTCTTT
TRBD1	TRBV24-1	many	TRBJ2-5	CATSDAGTGGQETQYF	TGTGCCACCAGTGACGCGGGGACAGGAGGCCAAGAGACCCAGTACTTC
.	TRBV6-1	few	TRBJ1-5	CASSEATELRNKPQHF	TGTGCCAGCAGTGAAGCGACCGAACTTCGCAATAAGCCCCAGCATTTT
.	TRBV9	.	TRBJ2-6	CASTAGGHSGVNVLTF	TGTGCCAGCACAGCGGGTGGACACTCTGGGGTCAACGTCCTGACTTTC
TRBD1	TRBV6-5	many	TRBJ1-4	CASSYLTGMSEKLFF	TGTGCCAGCAGTTACCTGACAGGGATGAGTGAAAAACTGTTTTTT
TRBD2	TRBV7-2	many	TRBJ2-1	CASSLAGGYNEQFF	TGTGCCAGCAGCTTAGCGGGAGGGTACAATGAGCAGTTCTTC
.	TRBV18	many	TRBJ2-5	CASSPQARGETQYF	TGTGCCAGCTCACCACAGGCTAGAGGGGAGACCCAGTACTTC
.	TRBV9	.	TRBJ2-5	CASSVGETGLRGQETEYF	TGTGCAAGCAGCGTAGGAGAAACAGGACTGCGGGGTCAAGAGACCGAGTACTTC
TRBD1	TRBV28	many	TRBJ1-1	CASSLWGTGSFTEAFF	TGTGCCAGCAGTTTATGGGGGACAGGGTCTTTCACTGAAGCTTTCTTT
.	TRBV3-1	.	TRBJ2-3	CASSQAGGTDTQYF	TGTGCCAGCAGCCAAGCGGGAGGCACAGATACGCAGTATTTT
.	TRBV20-1	many	TRBJ2-1	CSAHLAEEQFF	TGCAGTGCTCACCTTGCGGAGGAGCAGTTCTTC
TRBD2	TRBV6-1	few	TRBJ2-3	CASRGSSGSGDTQYF	TGTGCCAGCAGAGGTTCTAGCGGGAGCGGAGATACGCAGTATTTT
.	TRBV6-1	many	TRBJ2-2	CASRKGGTGELFF	TGTGCCAGCAGAAAAGGGGGCACCGGGGAGCTGTTTTTT
TRBD1	TRBV28	.	TRBJ1-5	CASSLPTGGYDQPQHF	TGTGCCAGCAGTTTACCAACAGGGGGCTATGATCAGCCCCAGCATTTT
.	TRBV12-3/TRBV12-4	many	TRBJ2-1	CASSLASWQFF	TGTGCCAGCAGTTTGGCCTCTTGGCAGTTCTTC
.	TRBV30	many	TRBJ2-7	CAWSDRRFYEQYF	TGTGCCTGGAGTGACAGGCGTTTCTACGAGCAGTACTTC
TRBD2	TRBV2	many	TRBJ2-2	CASSEGLAANTGELFF	TGTGCCAGCAGTGAAGGACTAGCGGCGAACACCGGGGAGCTGTTTTTT
.	TRBV9	many	TRBJ1-1	CASSVEGGNTEAFF	TGTGCCAGCAGCGTAGAGGGAGGGAACACTGAAGCTTTCTTT
.	TRBV7-9	.	TRBJ2-7	CASSSYGGISTSLYF	TGTGCCAGCAGCTCCTATGGGGGGATCTCCACGAGTCTGTACTTC
.	TRBV7-3	.	TRBJ1-2	CASSLGGAVVYTF	TGTGCCAGCAGCTTGGGGGGAGCTGTTGTCTACACCTTC
.	TRBV30	.	TRBJ1-3	CAWSVASVGSSGNTIYF	TGTGCCTGGAGTGTAGCCTCTGTGGGGTCCTCTGGAAACACCATATATTTT
.	TRBV7-2	.	TRBJ2-3	CASSLIVRGFEQYF	TGTGCCAGCAGCTTAATAGTCAGGGGTTTTGAGCAGTATTTT
.	TRBV15	many	TRBJ2-7	CATSRAGLTYEQYF	TGTGCCACCAGCAGAGCTGGTTTAACCTACGAGCAGTACTTC
.	TRBV6-6	medium-sized	TRBJ1-2	CASSYQGGAAGYTF	TGTGCCAGCAGTTACCAAGGAGGGGCTGCCGGCTACACCTTC
.	TRBV30	many	TRBJ1-1	CAWSRGGSLNTEAFF	TGTGCCTGGAGTCGGGGGGGCAGTCTGAACACTGAAGCTTTCTTT
.	TRBV11-2	many	TRBJ1-1	CASSLYLGGNTEAFF	TGTGCCAGCAGCTTATACCTTGGGGGGAACACTGAAGCTTTCTTT
TRBD1	TRBV15	many	TRBJ1-3	CATSRGTGSSGNTIYF	TGTGCCACCAGCAGAGGGACAGGGTCTTCTGGAAACACCATATATTTT
.	TRBV7-2	many	TRBJ2-1	CASSPFRGFGNEQFF	TGTGCCAGCAGCCCCTTCAGGGGTTTCGGCAATGAGCAGTTCTTC
.	TRBV9	many	TRBJ2-4	CASSETYPKNIQYF	TGTGCCAGCAGCGAGACATACCCCAAAAACATTCAGTACTTC
TRBD1	TRBV6-1	many	TRBJ1-5	CASRSPTGNNQPQHF	TGTGCCAGCAGAAGCCCGACAGGGAACAATCAGCCCCAGCATTTT
TRBD1	TRBV7-2	many	TRBJ2-3	CASSPIGTGRDTQYF	TGTGCCAGCAGCCCCATAGGGACAGGGCGAGATACGCAGTATTTT
.	TRBV6-9	few	TRBJ1-4	CDRSYLKGEKLFF	TGTGACAGAAGTTACTTGAAAGGTGAAAAACTGTTTTTT
.	TRBV5-1	many	TRBJ2-3	CASSLGGRNTDTQYF	TGCGCCAGCAGCTTGGGGGGGAGAAACACAGATACGCAGTATTTT
.	TRBV14	many	TRBJ2-1	CASRKGPTAYNEQFF	TGTGCCAGCAGAAAGGGGCCGACTGCCTACAATGAGCAGTTCTTC
.	TRBV6-1	.	TRBJ2-2	CASSDPPGGELFF	TGTGCCAGCAGTGATCCCCCAGGCGGGGAGCTGTTTTTT
.	TRBV20-1	many	TRBJ2-1	CSASLYNEQFF	TGCAGTGCTAGCCTATACAATGAGCAGTTCTTC
.	TRBV6-4	few	TRBJ1-5	CASSYRPLSENQPQHF	TGTGCCAGCAGTTACCGCCCCCTAAGCGAAAATCAGCCCCAGCATTTT
.	TRBV5-1	many	TRBJ1-3	CASSAPGSGNTIYF	TGCGCCAGCAGCGCTCCAGGCTCTGGAAACACCATATATTTT